The entry below gives a single T cell receptor (beta chain) sequence along with its context. Its antigen is unidentified. PCR used 60 Vbeta primers and 13 Jbeta primers. Per the original methods: Unique TCR beta chains totaled roughly 80 million in a later count, with roughly 10 million of them shared. Here immunoSEQ multiplex PCR was the method, and the copy in TCRdb shows in-frame clones only, minus some. That table furnishes V, J and clone size, whereas the DNA furnished D and trimming. The repertoire holds tens of thousands of clones, with approximately 60% as singletons. Whereas donors were nominally healthy upon sampling, unrecorded immune exposures were probable. The sample originates from a study of cytomegalovirus exposure and HLA in healthy donors. Study findings and constraints: According to an earlier analysis, most TCR beta V segments yielded productive rearrangements about 87% or about 30% of the time.

In germline, CDR1 is ENHRY, CDR2 SYGVKD. The CDR3 runs 15 residues. Losses at the gene ends were 0 bases for V and 3 bases for J; bases not matched to a gene: 1. This chain connects TRBV10-3 to TRBJ2-1; 8 bases match TRBD2. The TCR was taken from a woman between 45 and 65 years old in good health and CMV-seropositive. The sequenced sample consisted of PBMCs. The CDR3 here is CAISESGLDYNEQFF. CDR3 nucleotide sequence: TGTGCCATCAGTGAGTCGGGACTAGACTACAATGAGCAGTTCTTC.